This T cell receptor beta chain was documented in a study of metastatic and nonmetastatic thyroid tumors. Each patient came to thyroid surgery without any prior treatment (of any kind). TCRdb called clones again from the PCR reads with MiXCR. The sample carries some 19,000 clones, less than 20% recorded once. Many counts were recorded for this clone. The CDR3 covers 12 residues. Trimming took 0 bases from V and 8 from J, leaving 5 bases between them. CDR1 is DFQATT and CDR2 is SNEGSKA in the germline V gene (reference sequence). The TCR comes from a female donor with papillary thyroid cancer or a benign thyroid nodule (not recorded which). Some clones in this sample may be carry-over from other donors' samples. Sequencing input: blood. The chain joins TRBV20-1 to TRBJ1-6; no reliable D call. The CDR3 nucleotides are TGCAGTGCTAGAGATGAGGATTCACCCCTCCACTTT. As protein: CSARDEDSPLHF.